This TCR beta chain derives from a study of spatial heterogeneity in lung cancer. Across the study: Compared with alpha-chain sequences, beta-chain sequences were consistently detected in greater numbers.

This clonotype has at least ten counts. A distinct unique molecular identifier was carried by each TCR cDNA molecule. TCRdb used MiXCR to reprocess the 5' RACE reads, holding one entry per CDR3 protein. The sample has under 2,000 distinct CDR3 sequences; 5.3% are singletons. The V end was cut by 4 bases, the J end by 5 bases, with 11 bases between. The CDR3 length is 14 residues. Time point indicated: sample taken at primary tumor resection. The input for sequencing was normal lung tissue next to the tumor, taken at surgery. The TCR originated in a female donor with early-stage non-small cell lung cancer. V usage is TRBV12-3 or TRBV12-4 and J usage is TRBJ2-2, with a possible D match to TRBD2 (5 bases). The CDR3 is CASSSDTRTGELFF. In DNA form, the CDR3 reads TGTGCCAGCAGTTCCGATACTAGGACCGGGGAGCTGTTTTTT.